This passage covers 29 T cell receptor beta chains from one sample sequenced in a study of graft-versus-host responses after intestinal transplantation. Here immunoSEQ multiplex PCR was the method, and the copy in TCRdb shows in-frame clones only, minus some. The sample records about 90,000 clones, 85% to 95% being singletons. No cognate antigen is known for these TCRs. The specimen comprised unstimulated CD4+ T cells sorted from spleen or lymph node cells, sampled before transplant. These receptor sequences come from a human donor who was the organ donor for an intestinal transplant.

This clone was counted once. This rearrangement joins TRBV27 to TRBJ2-7, with 10 bases lining up with TRBD1. Trimming took 7 bases from V and 3 from J; bases not matched to a gene: 3. The CDR3 length is 13 residues. CDR1 is MNHEY and CDR2 is SMNVEV in the germline V gene (reference sequence). The CDR3 DNA reads as TGTGCCAGCACTGGACAGGGGGGCTACGAGCAGTACTTC. Translating it yields CASTGQGGYEQYF.

CDR3 in amino acids: CAWSRKGTGGNGYTF. Written as DNA, the CDR3 is TGTGCCTGGAGTCGAAAAGGGACAGGGGGCAATGGCTACACCTTC. The chain carries TRBV30 and TRBJ1-2; 12 positions agree with TRBD1. The germline gives CDR1 GTSNPN, CDR2 SVGIG (reference sequence). Trimming took 2 bases from V and 6 from J; bases not matched to a gene: 7. CDR3 length equals 15 residues.

J is TRBJ2-3 and V is TRBV11-1; D possibly corresponds to TRBD1 (6 bases). The V gene's germline CDR1 is SGHAT and CDR2 FQDESV (reference sequence). The CDR3 has 17 amino acids. The V gene lost 3 bases and the J gene lost 2 bases, with 18 bases spanning the gap. The CDR3 protein is CASSFRGGGYATDTQYF. In DNA, the CDR3 is TGTGCCAGCAGCTTTCGAGGGGGTGGATATGCCACAGATACGCAGTATTTT.

The chain uses TRBV12-5 and TRBJ2-2; 7 bases are shared with TRBD2. CDR1 is LGHNT, CDR2 FRNRAP, per germline. V dropped 1 base and J dropped 5; count of bases not matched to a gene: 4. This CDR3 contains 15 residues. The CDR3 DNA reads TGTGCTAGTGGTTTGGGAGGTAGCGGGACCGGGGAGCTGTTTTTT. Protein sequence: CASGLGGSGTGELFF.

The gene calls are TRBV7-9 and TRBJ2-3; D might be TRBD2 (5 bases). CDR1 and CDR2 from the germline V gene are SEHNR and FQNEAQ (reference sequence). Trimming took off 5 bases at V and 5 bases at J, with 11 bases between the two ends. This CDR3 region has 13 residues. The chain's CDR3 is CASSRGNGDTQYF. In DNA, the CDR3 is TGTGCCAGCAGCCGAGGGAACGGAGATACGCAGTATTTT.

This chain connects TRBV29-1 to TRBJ2-3; TRBD2 aligns across 8 bases. V gave up 3 bases and J gave up 3 bases; unmatched junction bases: 5. Per the germline V gene, CDR1 is SQVTM and CDR2 is ANQGSEA. The CDR3 runs to 14 residues. The CDR3 sequence is CSVEAGGVTDTQYF. DNA of the CDR3: TGCAGCGTTGAGGCGGGAGGAGTAACAGATACGCAGTATTTT.

The chain has TRBV2 and TRBJ2-1, with TRBD1 identical over 10 bases. The V gene end was trimmed by 10 bases and the J gene end by 5 bases; junction bases not matched to a gene: 5. The CDR3 is 13 amino acids. CDR1 is SNHLY and CDR2 is FYNNEI in the germline V gene. CDR3 coding DNA: TGTGCCACCGAGGGACAGGGGCACAATGAGCAGTTCTTC. Its protein product is CATEGQGHNEQFF.

The rearrangement joins TRBV5-1 to TRBJ2-1; 7 nucleotides align to TRBD1. Per the germline V gene, CDR1 is SGHRS and CDR2 is YFSETQ. V shed 2 bases and J 6 bases; nucleotides not matched to a gene: 11. CDR3 size: 16 residues. CDR3 DNA sequence: TGCGCCAGCAGCTTTGGTGACAGGGTCCTGGGCAATGAGCAGTTCTTC. Translated: CASSFGDRVLGNEQFF.

V usage is TRBV20-1 and J usage is TRBJ2-3, with D tentatively TRBD2 (5 bases). This CDR3 has 11 amino acids. In germline, CDR1 is DFQATT, CDR2 SNEGSKA (reference sequence). V gave up 6 bases and J gave up 8 bases, with 12 bases separating them. The CDR3 protein is CSASREGTQYF. CDR3 in DNA: TGCAGTGCCTCCCGCGAGGGTACGCAGTATTTT.

This sequence joins TRBV5-1 and TRBJ2-6; tentative D call: TRBD2 (5 bases). CDR3 size: 17 residues. Germline CDR1 and CDR2: SGHRS and YFSETQ. V was pared by 1 base and J by 0 bases, with 11 bases between. The CDR3 region has the DNA TGCGCCAGCAGCTTGTTGGGAGACGCCTCTGGGGCCAACGTCCTGACTTTC. Amino acids: CASSLLGDASGANVLTF.

In regard to this clone: A junction boundary mismatches the germline segment, possibly from a read error. This chain connects TRBV19 to TRBJ2-1; perhaps TRBD2 as D (6 bases). The length of the CDR3 is 14 residues. Germline V gene sequence: CDR1 LNHDA, CDR2 SQIVND (reference sequence). The CDR3 region is CASMGRRGSNKQFF. In DNA, the CDR3 is TGTGCCAGTATGGGTCGGCGGGGTAGCAATAAGCAGTTCTTC.

This chain connects TRBV21-1 to TRBJ2-4; the table's D call, TRBD1, was not checked against the DNA. TRBV21-1 corresponds to a pseudogene. This CDR3 region has 17 residues. The CDR3 DNA is TGTGCCAGCAGCAGCCAAGCCTTCCACAGAGCCAAAAACATTCAGTACTTC. It encodes CASSSQAFHRAKNIQYF.

The genes are TRBV5-1 and TRBJ1-1; no clear D gene. The CDR3 covers 14 residues. Trimming took off 0 bases at V and 4 bases at J, with 10 bases between the two ends. Germline V lookup: CDR1 SGHRS, CDR2 YFSETQ. The CDR3 nucleotides read TGCGCCAGCAGCTTGGTGGTGGCGGGCACTGAAGCTTTCTTT. Translating it yields CASSLVVAGTEAFF.

J is TRBJ1-1 and V is TRBV5-6, with TRBD1 identical over 8 bases. This CDR3 has 12 residues. J was trimmed by 10 bases and V by 4 bases; bases with no gene match: 6. Looked up from germline, CDR1 is SGHDT and CDR2 is YYEEEE. The CDR3 here is CASSPRGRRAFF. The CDR3 nucleotides are TGTGCCAGCAGCCCCAGGGGGCGCAGAGCTTTCTTT.

This clone was detected only a few times. The chain carries TRBV30 and TRBJ1-6, with TRBD1 matching 9 bases. CDR1 GTSNPN and CDR2 SVGIG come from the germline V gene (reference sequence). V lost 3 bases to trimming and J lost 0 bases; unmatched junction nucleotides: 6. The CDR3 is 17 residues long. CDR3 loop: CAWRGGTGNSYNSPLHF. The CDR3 nucleotides are TGTGCCTGGAGGGGTGGGACAGGGAACTCCTATAATTCACCCCTCCACTTT. The full variable domain, with the rest looked up from reference TRBV30 and TRBJ1-6, is SQTIHQWPATLVQPVGSPLSLECTVEGTSNPNLYWYRQAAGRGLQLLFYSVGIGQISSEVPQNLSASRPQDRQFILSSKKLLLSDSGFYLCAWRGGTGNSYNSPLHFGNGTRLTVT.

The chain's CDR3 is CASSSPPAYEQYF. The DNA for the CDR3 is TGTGCCAGCAGTTCCCCCCCGGCCTACGAGCAGTACTTC. The chain carries TRBV6-5 and TRBJ2-7; D not resolved. Between the trimmed V and J ends, which lost 4 bases and 2 bases, there was a span of 9 bases. Germline lookup yields CDR1 MNHEY and CDR2 SVGAGI. The CDR3 extends over 13 amino acids.

The genes are TRBV4-1 and TRBJ2-3; TRBD2 is a possible D gene (6 bases). With 1 base removed from V and 3 bases from J, the gap between germline ends came to 20 bases. CDR1 and CDR2 from the germline V gene are MGHRA and YSYEKL. The CDR3 spans 18 residues. This chain's CDR3 is CASSQGPLGRGKTDTQYF. The CDR3 DNA reads TGCGCCAGCAGCCAAGGTCCCCTGGGGCGGGGTAAGACAGATACGCAGTATTTT.

This clone is a singleton in its sample. V and J are TRBV11-3 and TRBJ2-1; 11 positions agree with TRBD2. Per germline, CDR1 SGHNT and CDR2 YENEEA. This CDR3 is built from 16 residues. J was trimmed by 5 bases and V by 5 bases; bases with no gene match: 8. The CDR3 DNA sequence: TGTGCCAGCAGCACAATTCTAGCGGGAGGAGACAATGAGCAGTTCTTC. It is translated as CASSTILAGGDNEQFF.

The rearrangement links TRBV2 to TRBJ2-1; D gene ambiguous. This CDR3 is built from 13 residues. Germline assignment: CDR1 SNHLY and CDR2 FYNNEI. V lost 1 base, J lost 11 bases, and 12 bases lay in between. The DNA for the CDR3 is TGTGCCAGCAGTGAAGGAGGCCCTAGTAAGCAGTTCTTC. As protein: CASSEGGPSKQFF. Variable domain in full (rest from reference TRBV2 and TRBJ2-1): EPEVTQTPSHQVTQMGQEVILRCVPISNHLYFYWYRQILGQKVEFLVSFYNNEISEKSEIFDDQFSVERPDGSNFTLKIRSTKLEDSAMYFCASSEGGPSKQFFGPGTRLTVL.

The gene calls are TRBV4-1 and TRBJ2-2; 10 positions agree with TRBD2. This CDR3 has 20 residues. Germline loops: CDR1 MGHRA, CDR2 YSYEKL. The V segment lost 1 base and the J segment 0 bases; nucleotides outside the gene matches: 11. This chain's CDR3 is CASSQVGLAGVKTNTGELFF. CDR3 bases: TGCGCCAGCAGCCAAGTCGGCCTAGCGGGGGTCAAAACGAACACCGGGGAGCTGTTTTTT.

The chain uses TRBV6-5 and TRBJ2-3; TRBD1 aligns across 9 bases. The CDR3 length is 13 residues. Germline CDR1 and CDR2: MNHEY and SVGAGI. Germline trimming cut 7 bases from V and 4 bases from J; bases unmatched to any gene: 3. The CDR3 DNA is TGTGCCAGCACGAGACAGGGGGCAGATACGCAGTATTTT. Translated, it gives CASTRQGADTQYF.

V is TRBV10-3 and J is TRBJ1-2, with 9 bases matching TRBD1. Germline V gene data show CDR1 as ENHRY and CDR2 as SYGVKD. Unmatched junction bases numbered 5, after V lost 10 bases and J lost 2 bases. The CDR3 has 13 residues. This CDR3 reads CASWTGENYGYTF. Here the CDR3 DNA reads TGTGCCAGCTGGACAGGGGAGAACTATGGCTACACCTTC.

The chain carries TRBV5-1 and TRBJ2-5, with 8 nucleotides matching TRBD2. The germline CDR1 and CDR2 sequences are SGHRS and YFSETQ. The CDR3 has 15 residues. With 2 bases clipped from V and 7 bases from J, the junction kept 10 bases outside the gene matches. The CDR3 is CASSFDASGGGTQYF. The CDR3 DNA sequence: TGCGCCAGCAGCTTTGACGCGAGCGGGGGTGGGACCCAGTACTTC.

J is TRBJ1-1 and V is TRBV27; possibly TRBD1 for D (6 bases). The V end was cut by 1 base, the J end by 1 base, with 10 bases between. This CDR3 region has 15 residues. Germline V gene lookup returns CDR1 MNHEY and CDR2 SMNVEV (reference sequence). The CDR3 nucleotides read TGTGCCAGCAGTTTATACGGACAGCAGAACACTGAAGCTTTCTTT. This translates into CASSLYGQQNTEAFF.

The V gene is TRBV9, the J gene TRBJ1-3; 7 nucleotides match TRBD1. The trim removed 4 bases at V and 0 bases at J, leaving 7 bases unmatched. CDR3 length equals 16 residues. CDR1 and CDR2 (germline): SGDLS, YYNGEE. The CDR3 is CASSPKSGGSGNTIYF. In nucleotides, the CDR3 is TGTGCCAGCAGCCCAAAATCAGGGGGCTCTGGAAACACCATATATTTT. Filled out from reference TRBV9 and TRBJ1-3, the complete variable domain reads DSGVTQTPKHLITATGQRVTLRCSPRSGDLSVYWYQQSLDQGLQFLIQYYNGEERAKGNILERFSAQQFPDLHSELNLSSLELGDSALYFCASSPKSGGSGNTIYFGEGSWLTVV.

This sequence joins TRBV5-1 and TRBJ2-5, with 8 positions matching TRBD2. The CDR3 is made up of 15 amino acids. With V trimmed by 3 bases and J by 2 bases, 6 bases remained unmatched. Germline CDR1 is SGHRS and CDR2 is YFSETQ. This chain's CDR3 is CASSSGLGLQETQYF. CDR3 sequence (DNA): TGCGCCAGCAGCTCGGGACTAGGTCTACAAGAGACCCAGTACTTC.

This chain uses TRBV27 with TRBJ2-7, with 9 bases lining up with TRBD1. The germline V gene encodes CDR1 MNHEY and CDR2 SMNVEV (reference sequence). The V gene end was trimmed by 5 bases and the J gene end by 3 bases; junction bases not matched to a gene: 14. This CDR3 comprises 17 residues. In DNA form, the CDR3 reads TGTGCCAGCAGTCCCTACCTAATGGACAGGGGTGACTACGAGCAGTACTTC. Protein product: CASSPYLMDRGDYEQYF.

There are a few counts of this clone. The chain couples TRBV7-2 to TRBJ1-3; no firm D call. The germline V and J ends were trimmed by 5 bases and 8 bases, with 16 bases remaining between them. The CDR3 totals 14 residues. Looked up from germline, CDR1 is SGHTA and CDR2 is FQGNSA. CDR3 sequence: CASSSYKPGDTIYF. As DNA, the CDR3 is TGTGCCAGCAGCAGTTACAAACCCGGGGACACCATATATTTT.

The V and J genes are TRBV30 and TRBJ1-1; the D gene is possibly TRBD1 (5 bases). The ends were cut back, 0 bases at V and 0 bases at J, with 8 bases in the middle. The germline V gene has CDR1 GTSNPN and CDR2 SVGIG (reference sequence). This CDR3 comprises 14 residues. The CDR3 sequence is CAWSVTRVNTEAFF. The CDR3, as DNA: TGTGCCTGGAGTGTAACCAGGGTGAACACTGAAGCTTTCTTT.